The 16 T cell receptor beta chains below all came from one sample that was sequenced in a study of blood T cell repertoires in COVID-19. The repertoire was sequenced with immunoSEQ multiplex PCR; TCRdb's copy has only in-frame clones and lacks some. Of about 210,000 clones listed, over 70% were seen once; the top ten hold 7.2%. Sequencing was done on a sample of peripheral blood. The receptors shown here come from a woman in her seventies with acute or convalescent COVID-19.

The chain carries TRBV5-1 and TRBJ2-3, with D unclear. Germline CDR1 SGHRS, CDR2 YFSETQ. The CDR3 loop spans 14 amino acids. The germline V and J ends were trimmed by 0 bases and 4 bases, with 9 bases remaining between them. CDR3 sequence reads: CASSLVQVPDTQYF. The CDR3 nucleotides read TGCGCCAGCAGCTTGGTTCAGGTCCCAGATACGCAGTATTTT.

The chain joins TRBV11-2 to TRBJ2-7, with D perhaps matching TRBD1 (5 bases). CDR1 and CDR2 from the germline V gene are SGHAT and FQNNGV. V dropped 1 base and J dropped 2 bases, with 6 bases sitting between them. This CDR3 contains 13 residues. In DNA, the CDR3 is TGTGCCAGCAGCTTAGGACAGACCTACGAGCAGTACTTC. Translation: CASSLGQTYEQYF. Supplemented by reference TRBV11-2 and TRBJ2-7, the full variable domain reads EAGVAQSPRYKIIEKRQSVAFWCNPISGHATLYWYQQILGQGPKLLIQFQNNGVVDDSQLPKDRFSAERLKGVDSTLKIQPAKLEDSAVYLCASSLGQTYEQYFGPGTRLTVT.

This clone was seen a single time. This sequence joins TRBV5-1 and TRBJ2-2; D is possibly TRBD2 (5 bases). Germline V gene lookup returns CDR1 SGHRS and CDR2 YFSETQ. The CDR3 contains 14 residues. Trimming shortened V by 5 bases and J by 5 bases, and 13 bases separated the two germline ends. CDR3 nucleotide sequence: TGCGCCAGCAGTTCGGGTAGGGAGACCGGGGAGCTGTTTTTT. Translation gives CASSSGRETGELFF.

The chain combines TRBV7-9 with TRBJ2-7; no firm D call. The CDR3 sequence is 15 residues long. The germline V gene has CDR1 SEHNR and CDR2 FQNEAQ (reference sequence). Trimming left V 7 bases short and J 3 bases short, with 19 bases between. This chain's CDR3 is CASIRLVCRFYEQYV. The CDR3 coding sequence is TGTGCCAGCATCCGCCTTGTGTGCAGATTCTACGAGCAGTACGTC.

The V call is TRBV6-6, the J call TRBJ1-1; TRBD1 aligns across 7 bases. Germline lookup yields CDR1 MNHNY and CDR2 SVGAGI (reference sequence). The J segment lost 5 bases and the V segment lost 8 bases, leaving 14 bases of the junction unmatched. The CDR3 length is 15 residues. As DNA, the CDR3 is TGTGCCAGCGGGAGCAAGGGGGCTTTAAATACTGAAGCTTTCTTT. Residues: CASGSKGALNTEAFF.

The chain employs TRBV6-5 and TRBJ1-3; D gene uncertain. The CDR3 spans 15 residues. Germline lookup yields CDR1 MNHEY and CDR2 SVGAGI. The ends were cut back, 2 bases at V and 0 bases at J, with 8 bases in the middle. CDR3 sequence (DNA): TGTGCCAGCAGTTACGGAGCCTACTCTGGAAACACCATATATTTT. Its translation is CASSYGAYSGNTIYF.

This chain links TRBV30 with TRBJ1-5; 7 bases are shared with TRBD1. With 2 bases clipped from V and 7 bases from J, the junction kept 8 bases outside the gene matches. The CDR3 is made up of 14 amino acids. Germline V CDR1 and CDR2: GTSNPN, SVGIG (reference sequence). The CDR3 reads CAWSSRTGFQPQHF. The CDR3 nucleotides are TGTGCCTGGAGTTCAAGGACAGGTTTCCAGCCCCAGCATTTT.

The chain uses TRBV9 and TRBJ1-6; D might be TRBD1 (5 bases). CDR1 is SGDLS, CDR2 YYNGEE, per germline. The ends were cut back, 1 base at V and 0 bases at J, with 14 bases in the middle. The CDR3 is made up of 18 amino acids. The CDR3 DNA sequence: TGTGCCAGCAGCGTAACCGGGGGGGAAAGCTCCTATAATTCACCCCTCCACTTT. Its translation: CASSVTGGESSYNSPLHF.

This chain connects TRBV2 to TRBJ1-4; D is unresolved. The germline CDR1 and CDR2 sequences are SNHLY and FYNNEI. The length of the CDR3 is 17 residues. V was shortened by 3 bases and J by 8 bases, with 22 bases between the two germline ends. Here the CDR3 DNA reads TGTGCCAGCAGTGAGAGGAAGGGAGCCGCAAAGAGCGAAAAACTGTTTTTT. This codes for CASSERKGAAKSEKLFF. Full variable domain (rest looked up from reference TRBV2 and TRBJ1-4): EPEVTQTPSHQVTQMGQEVILRCVPISNHLYFYWYRQILGQKVEFLVSFYNNEISEKSEIFDDQFSVERPDGSNFTLKIRSTKLEDSAMYFCASSERKGAAKSEKLFFGSGTQLSVL.

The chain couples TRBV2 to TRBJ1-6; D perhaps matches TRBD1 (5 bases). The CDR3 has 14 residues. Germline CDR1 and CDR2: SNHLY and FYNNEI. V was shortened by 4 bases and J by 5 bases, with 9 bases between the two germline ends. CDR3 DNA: TGTGCCAGCAGTGTTCGGGGGGATAATTCACCCCTCCACTTT. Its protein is CASSVRGDNSPLHF.

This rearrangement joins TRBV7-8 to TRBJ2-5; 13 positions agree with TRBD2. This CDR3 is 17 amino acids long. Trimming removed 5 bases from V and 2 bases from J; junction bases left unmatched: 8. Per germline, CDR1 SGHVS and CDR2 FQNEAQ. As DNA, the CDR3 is TGTGCCAGCAGCAGACTAGCGGGGGGCCCGATACAAGAGACCCAGTACTTC. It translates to CASSRLAGGPIQETQYF.

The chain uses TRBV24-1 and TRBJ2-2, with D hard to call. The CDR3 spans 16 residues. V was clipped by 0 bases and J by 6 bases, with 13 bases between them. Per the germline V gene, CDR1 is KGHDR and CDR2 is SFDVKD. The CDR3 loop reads CATSDLKPLESGELFF. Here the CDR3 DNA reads TGTGCCACCAGTGATTTGAAGCCCCTCGAGTCCGGGGAGCTGTTTTTT.

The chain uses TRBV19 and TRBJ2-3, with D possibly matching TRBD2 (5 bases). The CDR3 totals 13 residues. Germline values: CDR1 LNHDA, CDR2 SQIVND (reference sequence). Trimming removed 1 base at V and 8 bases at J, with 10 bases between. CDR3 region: CASSIALVGTQYF. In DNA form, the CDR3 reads TGTGCCAGTAGTATAGCACTAGTTGGTACGCAGTATTTT.

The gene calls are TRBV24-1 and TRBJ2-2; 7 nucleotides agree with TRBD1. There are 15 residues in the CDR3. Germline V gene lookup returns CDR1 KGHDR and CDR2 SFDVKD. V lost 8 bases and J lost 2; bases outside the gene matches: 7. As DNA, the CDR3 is TGTGCCACCAAAGGAAGGACAGGCAACACCGGGGAGCTGTTTTTT. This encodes CATKGRTGNTGELFF.

CDR3 in amino acids: CASSLATGRNTEAFF. CDR3 coding DNA: TGCGCCAGCAGCTTGGCGACAGGGCGGAACACTGAAGCTTTCTTT. The rearrangement joins TRBV5-1 to TRBJ1-1; TRBD1 aligns across 7 bases. This CDR3 spans 15 amino acids. Germline assignment: CDR1 SGHRS and CDR2 YFSETQ. V was clipped by 0 bases and J by 1 base; unmatched bases: 3.

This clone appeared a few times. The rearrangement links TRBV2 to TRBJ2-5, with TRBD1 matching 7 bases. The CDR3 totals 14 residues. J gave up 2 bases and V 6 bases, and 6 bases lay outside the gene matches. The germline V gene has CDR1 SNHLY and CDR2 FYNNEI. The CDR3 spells CASRLRDSQETQYF. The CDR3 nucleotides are TGTGCCAGCAGGCTCCGGGACAGTCAAGAGACCCAGTACTTC.